These T cell receptor beta chains were read from a single sample in a study of preoperative IRX-2 immunotherapy in early breast cancer. TCRdb's table, derived via immunoSEQ multiplex PCR, lists solely in-frame clones and lacks some. The table has around 40,000 clones, 70% to 80% seen once; the top ten hold over 1%. The sequenced sample was tumor tissue, obtained after IRX-2 immunotherapy. The source of these receptors is a human donor with breast cancer. Each CDR3 is given with its conserved first and last residue. The order of the fields is clone size, V gene, J gene, D gene, CDR3 DNA, CDR3 protein. A D gene is named only where the DNA matches it firmly. Some rows have no size entry. The others give once, few or many, or a class for an expanded clone.

.	TRBV23-1	TRBJ1-2	TRBD1	TGCGCCAGCAGCCTACAGGGGCAGGGTGGCTACACCTTC	CASSLQGQGGYTF
.	TRBV7-8	TRBJ2-3	TRBD1	TGTGCCAGCAGCAACGACAGGGTGGATACGCAGTATTTT	CASSNDRVDTQYF
few	TRBV11-3	TRBJ1-2	.	TGTGCCAGCAGCTTAGACAGAATTAACTATGGCTACACCTTC	CASSLDRINYGYTF
.	TRBV11-3	TRBJ1-5	TRBD1	TGTGCCAGCGACGTGAGGACAGGGCCCAATCAGCCCCAGCATTTT	CASDVRTGPNQPQHF
.	TRBV28	TRBJ2-7	.	TGTGCCAGCAGTTTCACAGGTTACGAGCAGTACTTC	CASSFTGYEQYF
.	TRBV7-6	TRBJ2-5	.	TGTGCCAGCAGCGCGTTGGAAGACGGGACGTGGGAGACCCAGTACTTC	CASSALEDGTWETQYF
.	TRBV30	TRBJ1-5	.	TGTGCCTGGTGGATAGTACTTAGCAATCAGCCCCAGCATTTT	CAWWIVLSNQPQHF
once	TRBV6-8	TRBJ1-2	TRBD1	TGTGCCAGCAGTTACGGTGGACAGGGGAAGGATCATGGCTACACCTTC	CASSYGGQGKDHGYTF
.	TRBV6-4	TRBJ2-3	.	TGTGCCAGCAGTTTGGGGACACTCGGCACAGATACGCAGTATTTT	CASSLGTLGTDTQYF
.	TRBV6-7	TRBJ1-1	TRBD1	TGTGCCAGCAGCTGGGACAGTGAAGCTTTCTTT	CASSWDSEAFF
.	TRBV28	TRBJ2-4	.	TGTGCCAGCAGGAGGGACGGATACAAAAACATTCAGTACTTC	CASRRDGYKNIQYF
.	TRBV11-3	TRBJ2-1	TRBD1	TGTGCCAGCAGCTCCGGGACAGGGGGCTACAATGAGCAGTTCTTC	CASSSGTGGYNEQFF
few	TRBV6-8	TRBJ1-4	.	TGTGCCAGCAGTTACTCATTCCGAGCAACTAATGAAAAACTGTTTTTT	CASSYSFRATNEKLFF
few	TRBV6-8	TRBJ1-1	.	TGTGCCAGCAGTTACTCTGGGGCAGGGCAGGGGAACACTGAAGCTTTCTTT	CASSYSGAGQGNTEAFF
.	TRBV7-1	TRBJ2-2	TRBD2	TGTGCCAGCAGCTCGACGACTAGCCGGAACACCGGGGAGCTGTTTTTT	CASSSTTSRNTGELFF
.	TRBV19	TRBJ1-2	.	TGTGCCAGTAGTATCCGGGAGAGTGGCTACACCTTC	CASSIRESGYTF
.	TRBV5-1	TRBJ2-7	.	TGCGCCAGCAGCTTGGACGGGCAGGTAGCCTACGAGCAGTACTTC	CASSLDGQVAYEQYF
.	TRBV7-4	TRBJ2-6	.	TGTGCCAGCAGCCCATCCTCGGCCTCTGGGGCCAACGTCCTGACTTTC	CASSPSSASGANVLTF
once	TRBV11-3	TRBJ2-2	TRBD2	TGTGCCAGCAGGCCAAAACTAGCGGGGAAGGGCGGGGAGCTGTTTTTT	CASRPKLAGKGGELFF
.	TRBV19	TRBJ1-1	.	TGTGCCAGTAGTAGACAGGTGAACACTGAAGCTTTCTTT	CASSRQVNTEAFF
.	TRBV6-8	TRBJ1-1	.	TGTGCCAGCAGTCCGCCCGGGGACCGAACTGAAGCTTTCTTT	CASSPPGDRTEAFF
.	TRBV5-1	TRBJ1-2	TRBD1	TGCGCCAGCAGCCCGGACCAGGGGGGGCGTCGGGGCTACACCTTC	CASSPDQGGRRGYTF
.	TRBV10-2	TRBJ1-5	TRBD1	TGCGCCAGCGTGGGACAGATCAATCAGCCCCAGCATTTT	CASVGQINQPQHF
.	TRBV5-1	TRBJ1-2	.	TGCGCCAGCAGCACGCCCCAGTCGGGCTATGGCTACACCTTC	CASSTPQSGYGYTF
.	TRBV11-3	TRBJ1-5	.	TGTGCCAGCAGCCTAGGTAGGCAGATTAATCAGCCCCAGCATTTT	CASSLGRQINQPQHF
.	TRBV6-7	TRBJ2-2	TRBD2	TGTGCCAGCATAGCGGGAGGGATGGCCGGGGAGCTGTTTTTT	CASIAGGMAGELFF
.	TRBV10-1	TRBJ2-2	TRBD2	TGCGCCAGCAGTGATAGCGGGAGGGCACGGACCGGGGAGCTGTTTTTT	CASSDSGRARTGELFF
.	TRBV19	TRBJ2-5	.	TGTGCCAGTAGTATAGCCAAGACTAGCCAAGAGACCCAGTACTTC	CASSIAKTSQETQYF
.	TRBV29-1	TRBJ2-3	.	TGCAGCGAATCAACGGGGGCAGATACGCAGTATTTT	CSESTGADTQYF
.	TRBV6-8	TRBJ1-2	.	TGTGCCAGCAGAAGGACGGAGGAGATCTATGGCTACACCTTC	CASRRTEEIYGYTF
.	TRBV6-8	TRBJ1-2	.	TGTGCCAGCAGTGAGGGGAACTATGGCTACACCTTC	CASSEGNYGYTF
.	TRBV5-1	TRBJ2-7	TRBD2	TGCGCCAGCAGCTTGGGAGGGACTAGCGGGAAGCTCGAGCAGTACTTC	CASSLGGTSGKLEQYF
.	TRBV6-8	TRBJ2-7	.	TGTGCCAGCAGACGGAGGTCCGATGGGTCCTACGAGCAGTACTTC	CASRRRSDGSYEQYF
.	TRBV14	TRBJ2-7	.	TGTGCCAGCAGCCAAGTCCCGTCCTACGAGCAGTACTTC	CASSQVPSYEQYF
.	TRBV1	TRBJ1-2	.	TGCGCCAGCAGCCAAGCGGGCAGGAACTATGGCTACACCTTC	CASSQAGRNYGYTF
once	TRBV18	TRBJ1-2	.	TGTGCCAGCTCACCGGGAGGGACCCCCTATGGCTACACCTTC	CASSPGGTPYGYTF
.	TRBV6-8	TRBJ2-1	TRBD2	TGTGCCAGCAGGAGGGTGACTAGCGGGGGGCTCTCCTACAATGAGCAGTTCTTC	CASRRVTSGGLSYNEQFF
once	TRBV5-1	TRBJ1-5	.	TGCGCCAGCAGCCAGGGACACGACAATCAGCCCCAGCATTTT	CASSQGHDNQPQHF
once	TRBV5-1	TRBJ2-7	.	TGCGCCAGCAGCTTAGGGGACGGGGGAAACTCCTACGAGCAGTACTTC	CASSLGDGGNSYEQYF
.	TRBV6-8	TRBJ2-7	TRBD1	TGTGCCAGCAGGGACAGGACACTACCGTTCTCCTACGAGCAGTACTTC	CASRDRTLPFSYEQYF
few	TRBV30	TRBJ2-3	.	TGTGCCGGACGAGTGTCTGGTACGCAGTATTTT	CAGRVSGTQYF
.	TRBV19	TRBJ2-3	.	TGTGCCAGTAGGATGGGGGACAGCGGGACAGATACGCAGTATTTT	CASRMGDSGTDTQYF
.	TRBV22-1	TRBJ2-5	.	TGTGCCAGCAGCTTTGGCGGGGATCAAGAGACCCAGTACTTC	CASSFGGDQETQYF
.	TRBV5-1	TRBJ2-5	TRBD2	TGCGCCAGCAGCTTGGGGACAACTAGCGGAAAAGAGACCCAGTACTTC	CASSLGTTSGKETQYF
.	TRBV19	TRBJ1-5	.	TGTGCCAGTAGTCCCCATCTTCAGCCCCAGCATTTT	CASSPHLQPQHF
.	TRBV19	TRBJ2-3	TRBD1	TGTGCCAGTAGTCAAGGCAGGGGGCTAGATACGCAGTATTTT	CASSQGRGLDTQYF
.	TRBV18	TRBJ2-3	.	TGTGCCAGCTCACCACCGGGGAATACGCAGTATTTT	CASSPPGNTQYF
few	TRBV6-8	TRBJ2-2	.	TGTGCCAGCTTTGGGCGGACCGGGGAGCTGTTTTTT	CASFGRTGELFF
.	TRBV6-8	TRBJ1-5	.	TGTGCCAGCAGTGAGTTGGGTCTTGCCGGGGATGGACAGCCCCAGCATTTT	CASSELGLAGDGQPQHF
.	TRBV10-2	TRBJ2-6	TRBD1	TGCGCCAGCAGACAGGGGGCATATGGGGCCAACGTCCTGACTTTC	CASRQGAYGANVLTF
few	TRBV5-1	TRBJ2-3	.	TGCGCCAGCAGCGAGGAGGTGGGTGTTTCGGTTACGCAGTATTTT	CASSEEVGVSVTQYF
many	TRBV11-3	TRBJ1-2	.	TGTGCCAGCAGCAAGCCGGAAACGAGGGGCGGTGGCTACACCTTC	CASSKPETRGGGYTF
.	TRBV2	TRBJ1-3	.	TGTGCCAGCAGTTTAGACACCGGATTTGGAAACACCATATATTTT	CASSLDTGFGNTIYF
.	TRBV15	TRBJ2-3	.	TGTGCCACCAGCAGAAAGACCGTCATGGGCACAGATACGCAGTATTTT	CATSRKTVMGTDTQYF
once	TRBV6-4	TRBJ2-4	.	TGTGCCAGCAGTTACTCGAGGGAAAACATTCAGTACTTC	CASSYSRENIQYF